These T cell receptor beta chains were read from a single sample in a study of technical replicates of blood from several donors. TCRdb's copy holds only in-frame clones and misses some; the assay was immunoSEQ multiplex PCR. The sample holds roughly 85,000 clones, over 85% seen once. The sample was T cells isolated from PBMCs. These receptors came from a human donor in good health. Both conserved end residues are part of each CDR3. The D gene is left open where the match is weak. Part of the rows lack a size; the others show once, few, many or a class for expanded clones.

d_gene: NA; v_gene: TRBV15; abundance: NA; j_gene: TRBJ2-7; CDR3nt: TGTGCCACCAGCCCAAAGGGAGGCAGGGTACGCGAGCAGTACTTC; CDR3aa: CATSPKGGRVREQYF
d_gene: TRBD2; v_gene: TRBV7-2; abundance: NA; j_gene: TRBJ2-2; CDR3nt: TGTGCCAGCAGCCCCCGACTAGCGGGGGGGTGGGGCACCGGGGAGCTGTTTTTT; CDR3aa: CASSPRLAGGWGTGELFF
d_gene: NA; v_gene: TRBV5-1; abundance: NA; j_gene: TRBJ1-1; CDR3nt: TGCGCCAGCAGCCCCCGGGGGGGCGGGGACACTGAAGCTTTCTTT; CDR3aa: CASSPRGGGDTEAFF
d_gene: NA; v_gene: TRBV10-1; abundance: NA; j_gene: TRBJ2-3; CDR3nt: TGCGCCAGCAGTGAGTCGACAGTCACAGATACGCAGTATTTT; CDR3aa: CASSESTVTDTQYF
d_gene: NA; v_gene: TRBV27; abundance: NA; j_gene: TRBJ2-7; CDR3nt: TGTGCCAGCAGTCCCCGCGCCTTCTCAGGCTACGCATACGAGCAGTACTTC; CDR3aa: CASSPRAFSGYAYEQYF
d_gene: NA; v_gene: TRBV6-1; abundance: NA; j_gene: TRBJ2-1; CDR3nt: TGTGCCAGCAGTGAATCAGGCGGGGTAGGACAGTTCTTC; CDR3aa: CASSESGGVGQFF
d_gene: TRBD2; v_gene: TRBV7-8; abundance: NA; j_gene: TRBJ2-1; CDR3nt: TGTGCCAGCAGCTTACCTAGCGGAAGATACAATGAGCAGTTCTTC; CDR3aa: CASSLPSGRYNEQFF
d_gene: NA; v_gene: TRBV5-6; abundance: NA; j_gene: TRBJ2-4; CDR3nt: TGTGCCAGCAGCTTGGCAGGAGCCAAAAACATTCAGTACTTC; CDR3aa: CASSLAGAKNIQYF
d_gene: NA; v_gene: TRBV2; abundance: NA; j_gene: TRBJ2-5; CDR3nt: TGTGCCAGCACAGGGCAACCGGGAGAAGAGACCCAGTACTTC; CDR3aa: CASTGQPGEETQYF
d_gene: TRBD1; v_gene: TRBV6-1; abundance: NA; j_gene: TRBJ1-4; CDR3nt: TGTGCCAGCAACAGGGGCCTTGAGGAAAAACTGTTTTTT; CDR3aa: CASNRGLEEKLFF
d_gene: TRBD1; v_gene: TRBV15; abundance: NA; j_gene: TRBJ1-6; CDR3nt: TGTGCCACCAGCAGAGATGGGACAGCGGGCTCTTCACCCCTCCACTTT; CDR3aa: CATSRDGTAGSSPLHF
d_gene: NA; v_gene: TRBV25-1; abundance: NA; j_gene: TRBJ2-5; CDR3nt: TGTGCCAGCAATAACTTCGAGACCCAGTACTTC; CDR3aa: CASNNFETQYF
d_gene: TRBD2; v_gene: TRBV7-9; abundance: NA; j_gene: TRBJ2-5; CDR3nt: TGTGCCAGCGGATCGGGACTATCTATCGAGACCCAGTACTTC; CDR3aa: CASGSGLSIETQYF
d_gene: TRBD1; v_gene: TRBV19; abundance: NA; j_gene: TRBJ2-7; CDR3nt: TGTGCCAGTAGTATTTTTTCGGGACAGGGATCTTACGAGCAGTACTTC; CDR3aa: CASSIFSGQGSYEQYF
d_gene: NA; v_gene: TRBV5-1; abundance: once; j_gene: TRBJ1-6; CDR3nt: TGCGCCAGCAGCTTGGAGATAATGGACACCAATTCACCCCTCCACTTT; CDR3aa: CASSLEIMDTNSPLHF
d_gene: NA; v_gene: TRBV10-3; abundance: NA; j_gene: TRBJ2-2; CDR3nt: TGTGCCATCAGTGAGTCCACAGGTACGAACACCGGGGAGCTGTTTTTT; CDR3aa: CAISESTGTNTGELFF
d_gene: TRBD2; v_gene: TRBV4-1; abundance: NA; j_gene: TRBJ2-1; CDR3nt: TGCGCCAGCAGACAGAAGGTGGCTAGCGGGAGACTAGAGCAGTTCTTC; CDR3aa: CASRQKVASGRLEQFF
d_gene: NA; v_gene: TRBV25-1; abundance: NA; j_gene: TRBJ2-5; CDR3nt: TGTGCCAGCAGTGAATTAGAGGTGGTGCAGGGAAGAGAGACCCAGTACTTC; CDR3aa: CASSELEVVQGRETQYF
d_gene: TRBD1; v_gene: TRBV6-4; abundance: once; j_gene: TRBJ1-2; CDR3nt: TGTGCCAGCAGTGACTACGCGACAGGGGGGAATGGCTACACCTTC; CDR3aa: CASSDYATGGNGYTF
d_gene: NA; v_gene: TRBV18; abundance: NA; j_gene: TRBJ2-5; CDR3nt: TGTGCCAGCTCACCTTCAGGGGATGAGGAGACCCAGTACTTC; CDR3aa: CASSPSGDEETQYF
d_gene: NA; v_gene: TRBV19; abundance: NA; j_gene: TRBJ1-4; CDR3nt: TGTGCCAGTAGTATCCGTCGTGAAAAACTGTTTTTT; CDR3aa: CASSIRREKLFF
d_gene: TRBD2; v_gene: TRBV27; abundance: NA; j_gene: TRBJ2-3; CDR3nt: TGTGCCAGCAGACGTAGCGGGAGTCTGTTTGATACGCAGTATTTT; CDR3aa: CASRRSGSLFDTQYF
d_gene: TRBD1; v_gene: TRBV5-6; abundance: NA; j_gene: TRBJ2-3; CDR3nt: TGTGCCAGCAGTCCAGGACAGGGGACAGATACGCAGTATTTT; CDR3aa: CASSPGQGTDTQYF
d_gene: TRBD1; v_gene: TRBV4-1; abundance: NA; j_gene: TRBJ2-1; CDR3nt: TGCGCCAGCAGCCAAGATCCCGGGACAGGTAAACAGGAGCAGTTCTTC; CDR3aa: CASSQDPGTGKQEQFF
d_gene: NA; v_gene: TRBV1; abundance: NA; j_gene: TRBJ2-7; CDR3nt: TGCACCAGCAGCCAACCCATTCACTGCGAGCAGTACTTC; CDR3aa: CTSSQPIHCEQYF
d_gene: TRBD1; v_gene: TRBV28; abundance: NA; j_gene: TRBJ1-2; CDR3nt: TGTGCCAGCAGTCGCTCCGGGACAGGGGTCTATGGCTACACCTTC; CDR3aa: CASSRSGTGVYGYTF
d_gene: TRBD2; v_gene: TRBV5-1; abundance: NA; j_gene: TRBJ2-3; CDR3nt: TGCGCCAGCAGCTTGGTGGCGGGGGGCACTTTCACAGATACGCAGTATTTT; CDR3aa: CASSLVAGGTFTDTQYF
d_gene: TRBD2; v_gene: TRBV6-5; abundance: NA; j_gene: TRBJ2-7; CDR3nt: TGTGCCAGCAGTGGGACTAGCGGCTACGAGCAGTACTTC; CDR3aa: CASSGTSGYEQYF
d_gene: NA; v_gene: TRBV7-9; abundance: NA; j_gene: TRBJ2-1; CDR3nt: TGTGCCAGCAGCTTATTACAGTGGGACAAAGGATACAATGAGCAGTTCTTC; CDR3aa: CASSLLQWDKGYNEQFF
d_gene: NA; v_gene: TRBV25-1; abundance: NA; j_gene: TRBJ2-1; CDR3nt: TGTGCCAGCAGTGAACCCAGAAATGAGCAGTTCTTC; CDR3aa: CASSEPRNEQFF
d_gene: NA; v_gene: TRBV6-6; abundance: NA; j_gene: TRBJ2-5; CDR3nt: TGTGCCAGCAGTTCCGGACTGAGGCAAGAGACCCAGTACTTC; CDR3aa: CASSSGLRQETQYF
d_gene: TRBD1; v_gene: TRBV9; abundance: once; j_gene: TRBJ2-5; CDR3nt: TGTGCCAGCAGCGCCGACAGGGGCTCAGAGACCCAGTACTTC; CDR3aa: CASSADRGSETQYF
d_gene: TRBD1; v_gene: TRBV5-5; abundance: NA; j_gene: TRBJ1-3; CDR3nt: TGTGCCAGCAGCTTCGACAGGGAGGCCTCTGGAAACACCATATATTTT; CDR3aa: CASSFDREASGNTIYF
d_gene: TRBD1; v_gene: TRBV18; abundance: many; j_gene: TRBJ1-1; CDR3nt: TGTGCCAGCTCACCATGGGACAGGCTTGAAGCTTTCTTT; CDR3aa: CASSPWDRLEAFF
d_gene: NA; v_gene: TRBV11-2; abundance: NA; j_gene: TRBJ1-1; CDR3nt: TGTGCCAGCCGCGGCCAAAACACTGAAGCTTTCTTT; CDR3aa: CASRGQNTEAFF
d_gene: NA; v_gene: TRBV28; abundance: NA; j_gene: TRBJ1-5; CDR3nt: TGTGCCAGCAGTTTTCCCCCCCCCGTAGGCAATCAGCCCCAGCATTTT; CDR3aa: CASSFPPPVGNQPQHF
d_gene: TRBD2; v_gene: TRBV7-8; abundance: NA; j_gene: TRBJ2-1; CDR3nt: TGTGCCAGCGGGGTCCCGGGACTAGGGTACGACAATGAGCAGTTCTTC; CDR3aa: CASGVPGLGYDNEQFF